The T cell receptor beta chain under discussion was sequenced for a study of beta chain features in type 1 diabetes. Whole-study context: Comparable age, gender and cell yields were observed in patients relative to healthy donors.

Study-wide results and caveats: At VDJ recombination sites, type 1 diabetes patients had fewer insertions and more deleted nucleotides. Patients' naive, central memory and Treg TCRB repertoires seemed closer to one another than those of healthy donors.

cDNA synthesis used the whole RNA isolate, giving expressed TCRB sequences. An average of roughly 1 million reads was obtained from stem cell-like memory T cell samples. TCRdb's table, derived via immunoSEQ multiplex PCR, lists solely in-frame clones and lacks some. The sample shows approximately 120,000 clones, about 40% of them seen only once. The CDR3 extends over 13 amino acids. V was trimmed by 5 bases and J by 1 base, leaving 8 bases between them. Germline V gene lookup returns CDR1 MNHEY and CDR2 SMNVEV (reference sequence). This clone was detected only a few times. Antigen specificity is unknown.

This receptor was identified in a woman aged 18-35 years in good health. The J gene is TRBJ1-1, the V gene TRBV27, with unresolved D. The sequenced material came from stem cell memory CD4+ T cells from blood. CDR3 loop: CASSGQWNTEAFF. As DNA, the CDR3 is TGTGCCAGCAGTGGTCAGTGGAACACTGAAGCTTTCTTT.